The 14 T cell receptor beta chains below come from one sample, sequenced in a study of T cells in Graves' hyperthyroidism and ophthalmopathy. RNA transcripts yielded amplified TCR beta CDR3 regions. Primed by the HTBI set, a first-round RT-PCR was run on the TCR CDR3. TCRdb reanalysed the multiplex PCR reads using MiXCR and keeps one entry per CDR3 protein. The table lists some 500,000 distinct CDR3 sequences, roughly 16% of them singletons, with 25% to 30% in the top ten. The specimen sequenced was blood. The source of these receptors is a woman aged 25 to 39 with Graves' ophthalmopathy.

The chain has TRBV4-1 and TRBJ2-7, with D perhaps matching TRBD1 or TRBD2 (5 bases each). Trimming removed 4 bases at V and 3 bases at J, with 22 bases between. Germline lookup yields CDR1 MGHRA and CDR2 YSYEKL. This CDR3 has 17 residues. The CDR3 nucleotides are TGCGCCAGCAGCCCCTATGGGAAGGGAACAGGACTCTACGAGCAGTACTTC. Encoded protein: CASSPYGKGTGLYEQYF.

This clonotype was recorded many times. The chain couples TRBV6-2 or TRBV6-3 to TRBJ2-5, with D uncertain. CDR1 MNHEY and CDR2 SVGEGT come from the germline V gene. Trimming left V 8 bases short and J 3 bases short, with 7 bases between. CDR3 length: 11 residues. Here the CDR3 reads CASVNEETQYF. CDR3 in DNA: TGTGCCAGCGTAAACGAAGAGACCCAGTACTTC.

The V and J genes are TRBV4-3 and TRBJ2-1; possibly TRBD2 for D (6 bases). This CDR3 has 15 residues. Trimming cost V 0 bases and J 7 bases, with 13 bases left between them. Germline loops: CDR1 LGHNA, CDR2 YSLEER. The CDR3 protein is CASSQDLAPSNEQFF. The CDR3 DNA follows: TGCGCCAGCAGCCAAGACCTAGCGCCCTCGAATGAGCAGTTCTTC.

The rearrangement joins TRBV12-3 or TRBV12-4 to TRBJ2-7; D unclear. CDR3 length: 12 residues. The V end lost 4 bases, the J end lost 2 bases, and 6 bases lay between the germline ends. The CDR3 here is CASSYKPYEQYF. In nucleotides, the CDR3 is TGTGCCAGCAGTTACAAGCCCTACGAGCAGTACTTC.

This clonotype came up many times. The chain couples TRBV28 to TRBJ1-2, with a possible D match to TRBD1 (6 bases). CDR1 and CDR2 (germline): MDHEN, SYDVKM. CDR3 length: 14 amino acids. Trimming removed 5 bases from V and 6 bases from J, with 16 bases in between. CDR3: CASSPSDSANGYTF. CDR3 DNA: TGTGCCAGCAGTCCCTCGGACAGTGCGAATGGCTACACCTTC.

The table lists this clonotype with a few counts. The V gene is TRBV7-2, the J gene TRBJ2-1, with no clear D. Trimming shortened V by 2 bases and J by 0 bases, and 17 bases separated the two germline ends. CDR3 length equals 18 residues. Germline CDR1 SGHTA, CDR2 FQGNSA. The CDR3 reads CASSLYLSKRVSYNEQFF. CDR3 in DNA: TGTGCCAGCAGCTTATACCTAAGTAAACGCGTCTCCTACAATGAGCAGTTCTTC. Complete variable domain (other parts from reference TRBV7-2 and TRBJ2-1): GAGVSQSPSNKVTEKGKDVELRCDPISGHTALYWYRQSLGQGLEFLIYFQGNSAPDKSGLPSDRFSAERTGGSVSTLTIQRTQQEDSAVYLCASSLYLSKRVSYNEQFFGPGTRLTVL.

J is TRBJ2-5 and V is TRBV10-3; D remains ambiguous. Germline CDR1 ENHRY, CDR2 SYGVKD. The V and J ends lost 1 base and 4 bases respectively, with 13 bases between them. The CDR3 extends over 15 amino acids. CDR3 residues: CAISEWDSPSETQYF. CDR3 DNA sequence: TGTGCCATCAGTGAGTGGGATAGCCCCTCAGAGACCCAGTACTTC.

This CDR3 reads CASSYVASSYEQYF. The CDR3 DNA reads as TGTGCCAGCAGTTACGTTGCCAGCTCCTACGAGCAGTACTTC. This rearrangement joins TRBV6-5 to TRBJ2-7; D is unclear. CDR3 size: 14 residues. Germline V gene data show CDR1 as MNHEY and CDR2 as SVGAGI. Trimming took 2 bases from V and 0 from J, leaving 8 bases between them.

The rearrangement joins TRBV20-1 to TRBJ1-5; D is possibly TRBD1 (6 bases). The V end was cut by 5 bases, the J end by 0 bases, with 8 bases between. The CDR3 covers 13 residues. The germline V gene has CDR1 DFQATT and CDR2 SNEGSKA (reference sequence). CDR3: CSAGGHSNQPQHF. The CDR3 DNA sequence: TGCAGTGCTGGGGGGCATAGCAATCAGCCCCAGCATTTT.

About this clonotype: Just one base apart from a much larger clone, this may be a read error. The CDR3 region has the DNA TGCAGTGGGGGGACTAGCGGGAGGCCCCGCACAGATATGCAGTATTTT. It is translated as CSGGTSGRPRTDMQYF. This chain uses TRBV20-1 with TRBJ2-3; 15 nucleotides match TRBD2. CDR1 DFQATT and CDR2 SNEGSKA come from the germline V gene (reference sequence). This CDR3 spans 16 amino acids.

This clonotype has ten or more counts. This chain uses TRBV7-9 with TRBJ2-7; TRBD1 aligns across 8 bases. Trimming took 0 bases from V and 3 from J; bases not matched to a gene: 4. CDR3 length: 15 amino acids. The V gene's germline CDR1 is SEHNR and CDR2 FQNEAQ (reference sequence). In nucleotides, the CDR3 is TGTGCCAGCAGCTTAGCGATAGGACAGGGCTACGAGCAGTACTTC. It encodes CASSLAIGQGYEQYF.

This clonotype was observed at least ten times. The chain links TRBV28 to TRBJ2-7; 9 positions match TRBD1. CDR1 is MDHEN, CDR2 SYDVKM, per germline. The CDR3 totals 16 residues. J gave up 2 bases and V 5 bases, and 10 bases lay outside the gene matches. The CDR3 spells CASSALDRGYAYEQYF. The CDR3 bases are TGTGCCAGCAGTGCCCTGGACAGGGGATATGCCTACGAGCAGTACTTC.

The genes are TRBV6-1 and TRBJ1-3, with D hard to call. This CDR3 has 11 amino acids. Germline loops: CDR1 MNHNS, CDR2 SASEGT. V was trimmed by 5 bases and J by 10 bases, leaving 9 bases between them. The CDR3 is CASSSRGTIYF. CDR3 coding DNA: TGTGCCAGCAGTTCCCGCGGGACCATATATTTT.

In this sample, this clonotype turned up a few times. CDR3 DNA: TGTGCCAGCTCACCTGGACTAGCGGGAGCCGGCGGGGAGCTGTTTTTT. Its translation is CASSPGLAGAGGELFF. The rearrangement links TRBV18 to TRBJ2-2, with TRBD2 identical over 13 bases. The length of the CDR3 is 16 residues. Germline V gene sequence: CDR1 KGHSH, CDR2 LQKENI. The ends lost 3 bases at V and 7 bases at J; junction bases unmatched: 5.